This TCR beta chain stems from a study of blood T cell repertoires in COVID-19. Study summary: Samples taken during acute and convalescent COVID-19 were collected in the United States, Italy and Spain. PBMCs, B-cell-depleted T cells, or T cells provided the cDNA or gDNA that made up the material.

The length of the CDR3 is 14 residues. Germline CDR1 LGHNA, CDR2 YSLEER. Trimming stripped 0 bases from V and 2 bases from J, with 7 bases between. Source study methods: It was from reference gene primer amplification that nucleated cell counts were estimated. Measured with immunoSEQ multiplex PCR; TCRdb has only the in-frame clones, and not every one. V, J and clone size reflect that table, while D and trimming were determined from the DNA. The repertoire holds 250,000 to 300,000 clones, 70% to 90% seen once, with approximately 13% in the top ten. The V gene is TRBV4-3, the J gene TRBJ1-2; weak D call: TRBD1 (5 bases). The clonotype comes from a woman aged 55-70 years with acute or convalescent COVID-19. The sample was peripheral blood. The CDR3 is CASSQDAGNYGYTF. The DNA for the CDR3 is TGCGCCAGCAGCCAAGACGCAGGGAACTATGGCTACACCTTC.